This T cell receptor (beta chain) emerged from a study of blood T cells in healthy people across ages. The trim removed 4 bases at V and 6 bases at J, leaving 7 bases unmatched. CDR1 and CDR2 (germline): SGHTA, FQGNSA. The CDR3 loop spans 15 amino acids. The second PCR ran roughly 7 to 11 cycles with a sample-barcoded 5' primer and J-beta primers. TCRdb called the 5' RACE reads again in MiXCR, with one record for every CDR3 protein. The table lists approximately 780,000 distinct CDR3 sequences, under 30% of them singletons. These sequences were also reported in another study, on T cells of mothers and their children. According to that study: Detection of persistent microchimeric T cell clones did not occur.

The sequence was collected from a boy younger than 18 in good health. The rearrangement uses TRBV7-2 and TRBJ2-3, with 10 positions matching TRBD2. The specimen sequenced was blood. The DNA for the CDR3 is TGTGCCAGCAGCTACACTAGCGGGGAATGGGATACGCAGTATTTT. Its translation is CASSYTSGEWDTQYF.